This T cell receptor beta chain stems from a study of blood T cell repertoires in COVID-19. The length of the CDR3 is 14 residues. CDR1 and CDR2 from the germline V gene are SGHDN and FVKESK. With 2 bases removed from V and 5 bases from J, the gap between germline ends came to 7 bases. Profiling relied on immunoSEQ multiplex PCR, and the TCRdb table lists in-frame clones only, not all of them. The top ten clones hold approximately 8.3% of a sample with some 530,000 clones, 75% to 90% of them seen once. The sequenced sample consisted of PBMCs or T cells enriched from blood (not recorded which). The chain recombines TRBV14 with TRBJ1-6; weak D call: TRBD1 (5 bases). This TCR came from a woman aged 55-75 years who had recovered from COVID-19. The CDR3 bases are TGTGCCAGCAGCCAATCGGGGGATAATTCACCCCTCCACTTT. It codes for CASSQSGDNSPLHF.